This entry lists 21 T cell receptor beta chains sequenced from one sample in a study of T cell changes during pregnancy in multiple sclerosis (dated by TCRdb to about 2019). Receptor amplification or capture employed the immunoSEQ multiplex PCR assay. Here the immuneACCESS table is served through TCRdb, limited to in-frame sequences with V and J called. Missing clones are a known gap in these copies; in checked studies unresolved V genes cover under half, and the rest lacks a known reason. The sample yields tens of thousands of clones; approximately 90% were counted once. The ten top clones hold around 3.3% of the sample. The sequences come from peripheral blood, collected after pregnancy. All receptors derive from a female donor in good health, enrolled as a control in a pregnancy study.

The CDR3: CASSLRQGSTYEQYF. CDR3 coding DNA: TGTGCCAGCAGCCTAAGACAGGGGTCAACCTACGAGCAGTACTTC. The rearrangement joins TRBV7-2 to TRBJ2-7; 8 bases align to TRBD1. Germline V gene lookup returns CDR1 SGHTA and CDR2 FQGNSA. The length of the CDR3 is 15 residues. J lost 2 bases, V lost 5 bases, and 8 bases had no gene match.

The chain combines TRBV2 with TRBJ2-2; no clear D gene. This CDR3 spans 14 amino acids. In germline, CDR1 is SNHLY, CDR2 FYNNEI. The V gene lost 3 bases and the J gene lost 5 bases, with 10 bases spanning the gap. The CDR3 protein is CASSEEPQTGELFF. The CDR3 DNA reads as TGTGCCAGCAGTGAGGAGCCCCAAACCGGGGAGCTGTTTTTT.

The chain carries TRBV19 and TRBJ2-3, with 8 bases that match TRBD2. Trimming cost V 5 bases and J 2 bases; bases outside gene matches: 3. The CDR3 spans 14 residues. CDR1 is LNHDA, CDR2 SQIVND, per germline (reference sequence). CDR3 region: CASSEGLVTDTQYF. The CDR3 bases are TGTGCCAGTAGTGAGGGACTAGTCACAGATACGCAGTATTTT.

This clone was counted a single time. The chain uses TRBV4-3 and TRBJ1-3; TRBD1 is a possible D gene (6 bases). Germline V gives CDR1 LGHNA, CDR2 YSLEER. The V end was cut by 1 base, the J end by 0 bases, with 7 bases between. This CDR3 is built from 15 residues. This CDR3 is CASSQGTASGNTIYF. The CDR3 region has the DNA TGCGCCAGCAGCCAAGGGACAGCCTCTGGAAACACCATATATTTT.

V usage is TRBV11-3 and J usage is TRBJ2-7, with D tentatively TRBD1 (6 bases). V lost 5 bases to trimming and J lost 5 bases, with 25 bases between them. Germline V gene lookup returns CDR1 SGHNT and CDR2 YENEEA. This CDR3 is 17 amino acids long. CDR3 residues: CASSPWAPGALGHEQYF. The CDR3 coding sequence is TGTGCCAGCAGCCCGTGGGCCCCAGGGGCTCTCGGGCACGAGCAGTACTTC.

V and J are TRBV15 and TRBJ2-2; TRBD1 aligns across 9 bases. The CDR3 consists of 16 residues. J lost 5 bases, V lost 5 bases, and 9 bases had no gene match. CDR1 is LNHNV, CDR2 YYDKDF, per germline (reference sequence). CDR3: CATSYTLQGATGELFF. CDR3 sequence (DNA): TGTGCCACCAGCTACACATTACAGGGGGCGACCGGGGAGCTGTTTTTT.

The chain has TRBV7-2 and TRBJ2-2, with TRBD2 matching over 8 bases. Germline V gives CDR1 SGHTA, CDR2 FQGNSA. V shed 1 base and J 7 bases; nucleotides not matched to a gene: 8. The CDR3 has 16 residues. The CDR3 sequence is CASSLVQGLAGGELFF. The CDR3 DNA follows: TGTGCCAGCAGCTTAGTACAAGGCCTAGCGGGCGGGGAGCTGTTTTTT.

This chain uses TRBV9 with TRBJ2-3, with 7 bases matching TRBD1. Looked up from germline, CDR1 is SGDLS and CDR2 is YYNGEE. The CDR3 is made up of 14 amino acids. The V and J ends lost 4 bases and 3 bases, in that order; junction bases with no gene match: 5. In nucleotides, the CDR3 is TGTGCCAGCAGCAGGACAGGAAGTACAGATACGCAGTATTTT. It codes for CASSRTGSTDTQYF.

The genes are TRBV5-6 and TRBJ1-6; unclear D gene. CDR3 length: 14 amino acids. Germline values: CDR1 SGHDT, CDR2 YYEEEE. Deletions cut 4 bases from V and 6 bases from J, with 11 bases between. The CDR3 reads CASSPYEVNSPLHF. The CDR3 DNA sequence: TGTGCCAGCAGCCCGTACGAGGTTAATTCACCCCTCCACTTT. Supplemented by reference TRBV5-6 and TRBJ1-6, the full variable domain reads DAGVTQSPTHLIKTRGQQVTLRCSPKSGHDTVSWYQQALGQGPQFIFQYYEEEERQRGNFPDRFSGHQFPNYSSELNVNALLLGDSALYLCASSPYEVNSPLHFGNGTRLTVT.

This clone was counted once. V and J are TRBV11-2 and TRBJ2-1, with D perhaps matching TRBD2 (5 bases). Germline-derived CDR1 and CDR2 are SGHAT and FQNNGV. Trimming removed 4 bases from V and 1 base from J, with 11 bases in between. This CDR3 comprises 15 residues. CDR3 DNA sequence: TGTGCCAGCAGCTCCCCTAGCAGATCCTACAATGAGCAGTTCTTC. Protein product: CASSSPSRSYNEQFF.

The chain couples TRBV6-6 to TRBJ2-7; TRBD2 matches at 10 bases. Germline loops: CDR1 MNHNY, CDR2 SVGAGI (reference sequence). This CDR3 has 13 residues. V was pared by 10 bases and J by 3 bases, with 6 bases of the junction left unmatched. The DNA of the CDR3 is TGTGCCACCTCTGGGACTAGCGTCTACGAGCAGTACTTC. Its translation: CATSGTSVYEQYF.

This clone occurred many times. This sequence joins TRBV10-3 and TRBJ2-1, with unresolved D. CDR1 is ENHRY and CDR2 is SYGVKD in the germline V gene. Trimming took 5 bases from V and 7 from J, leaving 6 bases between them. CDR3 length: 11 residues. The CDR3 sequence: CAISTGNEQFF. Here the CDR3 DNA reads TGTGCCATCAGTACCGGGAATGAGCAGTTCTTC.

In this sample, this clone turned up a few times. This rearrangement joins TRBV30 to TRBJ2-1; 8 bases map to TRBD2. The CDR3 is 13 residues long. The ends lost 3 bases at V and 10 bases at J; junction bases unmatched: 8. CDR1 and CDR2 (germline): GTSNPN, SVGIG (reference sequence). The CDR3 reads CAWRPAGVGEQFF. The CDR3 DNA is TGTGCCTGGAGACCAGCGGGGGTAGGAGAGCAGTTCTTC.

This clone came up once. The chain couples TRBV6-1 to TRBJ1-2, with 8 bases aligning to TRBD1. The CDR3 totals 14 residues. The junction had 3 bases not matched to a gene; V was cut back by 2 bases and J by 4 bases. Looked up from germline, CDR1 is MNHNS and CDR2 is SASEGT. CDR3 amino acids: CASSETGQVYGYTF. DNA of the CDR3: TGTGCCAGCAGTGAAACGGGACAGGTCTATGGCTACACCTTC.

The table lists this clone with a count of one. V usage is TRBV4-3 and J usage is TRBJ1-4; the D gene is possibly TRBD1 (6 bases). The length of the CDR3 is 16 residues. V was cut by 0 bases and J by 2 bases, with 10 bases left in between. Germline V gene sequence: CDR1 LGHNA, CDR2 YSLEER. CDR3 region: CASSQEGTGTNEKLFF. The CDR3 nucleotides read TGCGCCAGCAGCCAAGAAGGTACAGGGACTAATGAAAAACTGTTTTTT.

V and J are TRBV27 and TRBJ2-7, with TRBD1 matching 11 bases. This CDR3 region has 16 residues. Germline V CDR1 and CDR2: MNHEY, SMNVEV (reference sequence). Trimming removed 4 bases from V and 2 bases from J; junction bases left unmatched: 7. The CDR3 loop reads CASSSIGQGATYEQYF. The CDR3 DNA reads as TGTGCCAGCAGTTCTATCGGACAGGGGGCGACCTACGAGCAGTACTTC.

The chain is built from TRBV29-1 and TRBJ2-1, with TRBD1 matching over 11 bases. Germline lookup yields CDR1 SQVTM and CDR2 ANQGSEA. The CDR3 has 12 residues. Trimming at V came to 3 bases and at J to 10 bases, leaving 2 bases not matched to a gene. The CDR3 DNA sequence: TGCAGCGTTGAGGGACAGGGGGACGAGCAGTTCTTC. It encodes CSVEGQGDEQFF.

This chain uses TRBV6-1 with TRBJ1-4; a weak D match, TRBD1 (5 bases). Between the trimmed V and J ends, which lost 2 bases and 2 bases, there was a span of 15 bases. The CDR3 covers 17 residues. CDR1 and CDR2 (germline): MNHNS, SASEGT. The CDR3 is CASSERRGEGTNEKLFF. The CDR3 nucleotides are TGTGCCAGCAGTGAACGTCGGGGGGAGGGGACTAATGAAAAACTGTTTTTT.

The CDR3 loop is CASSVGYKFYGYTF. The CDR3 nucleotides read TGTGCCAGCAGCGTAGGGTACAAGTTCTATGGCTACACCTTC. The chain carries TRBV9 and TRBJ1-2; D is undetermined. The CDR3 is made up of 14 amino acids. The germline gives CDR1 SGDLS, CDR2 YYNGEE. The V end was cut by 0 bases, the J end by 4 bases, with 10 bases between. The complete variable domain, with remaining parts taken from reference TRBV9 and TRBJ1-2, reads DSGVTQTPKHLITATGQRVTLRCSPRSGDLSVYWYQQSLDQGLQFLIQYYNGEERAKGNILERFSAQQFPDLHSELNLSSLELGDSALYFCASSVGYKFYGYTFGSGTRLTVV.

This sequence joins TRBV19 and TRBJ1-1; weak D call: TRBD1 (6 bases). Germline loops: CDR1 LNHDA, CDR2 SQIVND (reference sequence). V was pared by 5 bases and J by 4 bases, with 20 bases between. The CDR3 consists of 16 residues. The CDR3 bases are TGTGCCAGTAGTTCCGGGACACTTAAGGGGAGCACTGAAGCTTTCTTT. Protein product: CASSSGTLKGSTEAFF.

This rearrangement joins TRBV4-2 to TRBJ1-6; TRBD1 agrees at 10 bases. In germline, CDR1 is LGHNA, CDR2 YNFKEQ. After removal of 4 bases from V and 15 bases from J, the junction contained 9 bases not matched to a gene. The CDR3 loop spans 14 amino acids. CDR3 protein: CASSLTSGTGDLHF. In DNA form, the CDR3 reads TGTGCCAGCAGCCTGACTTCCGGGACAGGGGACCTCCACTTT.